Below, 18 T cell receptor beta chains from the same sample are listed, as sequenced in a study of shared clonotypes between healthy human individuals. The naive CD8 subset, CD45RO-negative cells positively selected for CCR7, excluded terminally differentiated effector memory CD45RA+ cells. Method: immunoSEQ multiplex PCR; TCRdb's copy keeps in-frame clones and lacks some. The sample has about 1,900,000 clones; about 95% are singletons. Material for sequencing was naive CD8+ T cells sorted from blood. The receptors derive from a man in his late teens or twenties in good health.

The chain joins TRBV6-5 to TRBJ2-5, with 10 positions matching TRBD2. Germline V gene data show CDR1 as MNHEY and CDR2 as SVGAGI. V trimming: 8 bases; J trimming: 0 bases; junction bases outside the gene matches: 6. The CDR3 is made up of 15 amino acids. Here the CDR3 DNA reads TGTGCCAGCCGGACTAGCGGTCTGTACCAAGAGACCCAGTACTTC. This gives the protein CASRTSGLYQETQYF.

The chain couples TRBV19 to TRBJ2-7, with D possibly matching TRBD2 (6 bases). Germline V CDR1 and CDR2: LNHDA, SQIVND (reference sequence). The CDR3 is 14 residues long. V lost 5 bases and J 4 bases, leaving 15 bases between the germline ends. Here the CDR3 DNA reads TGTGCCAGTAGTTGGCGGACTATACCTTACGAGCAGTACTTC. Its translation: CASSWRTIPYEQYF. The full variable domain, in which reference TRBV19 and TRBJ2-7 provide the parts outside the CDR3, is DGGITQSPKYLFRKEGQNVTLSCEQNLNHDAMYWYRQDPGQGLRLIYYSQIVNDFQKGDIAEGYSVSREKKESFPLTVTSAQKNPTAFYLCASSWRTIPYEQYFGPGTRLTVT.

The chain links TRBV11-3 to TRBJ2-7; 10 bases match TRBD1. With 5 bases clipped from V and 6 bases from J, the junction kept 4 bases outside the gene matches. Per the germline V gene, CDR1 is SGHNT and CDR2 is YENEEA. This CDR3 contains 13 residues. CDR3 sequence reads: CASSPGQGSEQYF. The CDR3 DNA sequence: TGTGCCAGCAGCCCGGGACAGGGGAGCGAGCAGTACTTC.

The chain carries TRBV29-1 and TRBJ2-7; D is uncertain. CDR1 SQVTM and CDR2 ANQGSEA come from the germline V gene. This CDR3 contains 11 residues. The germline V and J ends were trimmed by 5 bases and 2 bases, with 7 bases remaining between them. This CDR3 reads CSVRGAYEQYF. The CDR3 DNA follows: TGCAGCGTTCGTGGGGCCTACGAGCAGTACTTC.

The chain has TRBV25-1 and TRBJ2-2; D is unclear. The CDR3 is 16 residues long. Trimming pared 6 bases from V and 3 bases from J, leaving 17 bases between. Germline loops: CDR1 MGHDK, CDR2 SYGVNS. This chain's CDR3 is CASSDVPSRDTGELFF. CDR3 DNA sequence: TGTGCCAGCAGCGATGTCCCTAGTAGGGACACCGGGGAGCTGTTTTTT.

J is TRBJ1-4 and V is TRBV10-3; maybe TRBD1 (5 bases). From germline, CDR1 is ENHRY and CDR2 SYGVKD. Trimming stripped 5 bases from V and 7 bases from J, with 20 bases between. CDR3 size: 16 residues. Here the CDR3 DNA reads TGTGCCATCAGTCTGGAAGGGAGCGGGGACTTTGAAAAACTGTTTTTT. It encodes CAISLEGSGDFEKLFF.

V is TRBV27 and J is TRBJ2-3; 7 bases agree with TRBD2. Germline CDR1 MNHEY, CDR2 SMNVEV (reference sequence). Germline trimming cut 6 bases from V and 2 bases from J; bases unmatched to any gene: 8. The CDR3 is made up of 15 amino acids. The CDR3 bases are TGTGCCAGCAGCTCGGGACTAACCCACACAGATACGCAGTATTTT. This translates into CASSSGLTHTDTQYF.

J is TRBJ1-3 and V is TRBV5-1, with a tentative D call TRBD1 (5 bases). This CDR3 has 17 residues. Germline V gene sequence: CDR1 SGHRS, CDR2 YFSETQ. Trimming took 4 bases from V and 6 from J, leaving 23 bases between them. The CDR3 DNA reads as TGCGCCAGCAGCCCGGACCCGGACATCCCCGGGTTAAACACCATATATTTT. Amino acids: CASSPDPDIPGLNTIYF. The whole variable domain, filled in from reference TRBV5-1 and TRBJ1-3, reads KAGVTQTPRYLIKTRGQQVTLSCSPISGHRSVSWYQQTPGQGLQFLFEYFSETQRNKGNFPGRFSGRQFSNSRSEMNVSTLELGDSALYLCASSPDPDIPGLNTIYFGEGSWLTVV.

The rearrangement joins TRBV27 to TRBJ2-5; D possibly corresponds to TRBD2 (5 bases). With 6 bases removed from V and 2 bases from J, the gap between germline ends came to 13 bases. This CDR3 has 14 residues. CDR1 MNHEY and CDR2 SMNVEV come from the germline V gene (reference sequence). The CDR3 sequence: CASSLTRGQETQYF. Here the CDR3 DNA reads TGTGCCAGCAGCCTCACTCGGGGACAAGAGACCCAGTACTTC.

This chain links TRBV29-1 with TRBJ1-1; no firm D call. Germline CDR1 SQVTM, CDR2 ANQGSEA. Trimming left V 7 bases short and J 5 bases short, with 11 bases between. The CDR3 covers 11 residues. The CDR3 sequence is CSGTSNTEAFF. CDR3 nucleotide sequence: TGCAGCGGAACTAGTAATACTGAAGCTTTCTTT.

A word on this clone: This specimen includes other DNA sequences encoding the same CDR3. The genes are TRBV11-2 and TRBJ2-7; no definite D call. CDR3 length equals 11 residues. The ends were cut back, 2 bases at V and 3 bases at J, with 2 bases in the middle. Germline loops: CDR1 SGHAT, CDR2 FQNNGV. CDR3 sequence reads: CASSLYYEQYF. CDR3 nucleotides: TGTGCCAGCAGCTTATACTACGAGCAGTACTTC.

This chain links TRBV19 with TRBJ2-2, with 9 bases aligning to TRBD2. Losses at the gene ends were 7 bases for V and 6 bases for J; bases not matched to a gene: 6. The CDR3 is 14 residues long. Germline V lookup: CDR1 LNHDA, CDR2 SQIVND (reference sequence). CDR3 protein: CASTFSGSSGELFF. The CDR3 DNA reads as TGTGCCAGTACCTTTAGCGGGAGTTCCGGGGAGCTGTTTTTT.

The J gene is TRBJ1-6, the V gene TRBV19; 9 bases are a match to TRBD1. With V trimmed by 8 bases and J by 7 bases, 9 bases remained unmatched. Germline assignment: CDR1 LNHDA and CDR2 SQIVND (reference sequence). The CDR3 covers 15 residues. The CDR3 is CASQIMTGGNSPLHF. The CDR3 DNA sequence: TGTGCCAGTCAGATCATGACAGGGGGGAATTCACCCCTCCACTTT.

This clone was picked up a small number of times. The chain carries TRBV19 and TRBJ1-2; D is possibly TRBD1 (6 bases). The germline CDR1 and CDR2 sequences are LNHDA and SQIVND (reference sequence). This CDR3 contains 14 residues. Deletions cut 3 bases from V and 3 bases from J, with 11 bases between. The CDR3 loop is CASSMGTNHYGYTF. The CDR3 DNA sequence: TGTGCCAGTAGTATGGGGACAAACCACTATGGCTACACCTTC.

The sample holds one count of this clone. The rearrangement joins TRBV9 to TRBJ1-2, with 9 bases fitting TRBD1. Germline CDR1 SGDLS, CDR2 YYNGEE. V trimming: 5 bases; J trimming: 8 bases; junction bases outside the gene matches: 19. The CDR3 contains 17 residues. The CDR3 sequence is CASSSTPGTGSLGGYTF. CDR3 DNA: TGTGCCAGCAGTTCTACTCCCGGGACAGGGTCTCTAGGAGGCTACACCTTC.

The rearrangement links TRBV2 to TRBJ1-2, with D possibly being TRBD1 (6 bases). V shed 5 bases and J shed 5 bases, with 9 bases lying between them. The CDR3 is 12 residues long. Germline V gene data show CDR1 as SNHLY and CDR2 as FYNNEI. This CDR3 reads CASSITGYGYTF. The DNA of the CDR3 is TGTGCCAGCAGTATAACAGGGTATGGCTACACCTTC.

The CDR3 loop reads CASSDPFMYAAFF. DNA for the CDR3: TGTGCCAGCAGTGATCCCTTTATGTACGCGGCTTTCTTT. V and J are TRBV25-1 and TRBJ1-1; D remains ambiguous. V shed 3 bases and J shed 11 bases, with 16 bases lying between them. CDR1 MGHDK and CDR2 SYGVNS come from the germline V gene. This CDR3 has 13 residues.

The chain recombines TRBV10-3 with TRBJ2-3, with a weak D call TRBD1 (6 bases). V was trimmed by 3 bases and J by 1 base, leaving 8 bases between them. Per germline, CDR1 ENHRY and CDR2 SYGVKD. The CDR3 runs 14 residues. This CDR3 reads CAISDAGGTDTQYF. CDR3 nucleotides: TGTGCCATCAGTGATGCAGGGGGCACAGATACGCAGTATTTT.